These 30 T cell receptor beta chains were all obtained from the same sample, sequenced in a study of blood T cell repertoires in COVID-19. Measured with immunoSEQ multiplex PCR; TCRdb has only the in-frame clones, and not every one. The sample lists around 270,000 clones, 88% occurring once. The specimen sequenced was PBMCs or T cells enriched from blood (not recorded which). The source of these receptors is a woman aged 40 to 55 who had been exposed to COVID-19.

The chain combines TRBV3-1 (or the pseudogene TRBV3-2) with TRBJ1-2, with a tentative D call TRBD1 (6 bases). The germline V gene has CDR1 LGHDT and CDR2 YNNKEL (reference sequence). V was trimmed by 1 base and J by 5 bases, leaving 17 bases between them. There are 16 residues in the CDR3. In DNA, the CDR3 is TGTGCCAGCAGCCAAGGACCTGTAGGGGGGGTGTATGGCTACACCTTC. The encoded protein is CASSQGPVGGVYGYTF.

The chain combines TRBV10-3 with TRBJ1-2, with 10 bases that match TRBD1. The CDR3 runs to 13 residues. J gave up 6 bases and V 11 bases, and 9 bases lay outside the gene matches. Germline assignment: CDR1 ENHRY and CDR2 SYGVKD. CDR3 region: CAQAAGQGNGYTF. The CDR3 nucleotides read TGTGCCCAAGCGGCGGGACAGGGGAATGGCTACACCTTC.

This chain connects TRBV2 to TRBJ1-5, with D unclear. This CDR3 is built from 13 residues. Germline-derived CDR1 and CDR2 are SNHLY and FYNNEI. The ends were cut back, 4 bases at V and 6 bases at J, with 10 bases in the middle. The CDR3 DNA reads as TGTGCCAGCAGTGCGCCCAGCGGTCAGCCCCAGCATTTT. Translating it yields CASSAPSGQPQHF.

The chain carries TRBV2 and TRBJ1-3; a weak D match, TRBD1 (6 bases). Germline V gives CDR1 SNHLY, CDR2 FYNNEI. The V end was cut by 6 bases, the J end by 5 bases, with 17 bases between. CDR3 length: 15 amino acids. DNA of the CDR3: TGTGCCAGCAGACCTGACAGGTTTGGAAGAAACACCATATATTTT. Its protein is CASRPDRFGRNTIYF.

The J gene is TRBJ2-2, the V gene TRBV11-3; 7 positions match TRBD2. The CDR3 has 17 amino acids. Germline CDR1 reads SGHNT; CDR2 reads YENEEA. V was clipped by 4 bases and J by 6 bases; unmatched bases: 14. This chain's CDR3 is CASSSVSAGDLPGELFF. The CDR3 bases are TGTGCCAGCAGCTCGGTATCGGCGGGAGATCTCCCCGGGGAGCTGTTTTTT.

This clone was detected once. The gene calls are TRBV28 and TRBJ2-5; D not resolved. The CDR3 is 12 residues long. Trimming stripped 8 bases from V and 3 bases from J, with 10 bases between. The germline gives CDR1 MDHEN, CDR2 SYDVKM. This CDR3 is CASCSVEETQYF. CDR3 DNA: TGTGCCAGCTGCTCGGTGGAAGAGACCCAGTACTTC.

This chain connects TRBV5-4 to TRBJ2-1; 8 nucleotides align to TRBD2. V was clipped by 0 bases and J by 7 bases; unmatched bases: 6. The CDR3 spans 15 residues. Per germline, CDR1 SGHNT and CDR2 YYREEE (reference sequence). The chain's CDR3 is CASSLVGTRRNEQFF. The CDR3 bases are TGTGCCAGCAGCTTGGTTGGGACTAGAAGAAATGAGCAGTTCTTC.

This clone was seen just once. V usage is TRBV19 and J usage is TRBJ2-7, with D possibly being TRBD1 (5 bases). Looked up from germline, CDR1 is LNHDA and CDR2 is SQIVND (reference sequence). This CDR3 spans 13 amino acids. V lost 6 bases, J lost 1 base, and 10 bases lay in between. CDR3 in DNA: TGTGCCAGTAGGTCAGGGAAGTCCTACGAGCAGTACTTC. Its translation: CASRSGKSYEQYF.

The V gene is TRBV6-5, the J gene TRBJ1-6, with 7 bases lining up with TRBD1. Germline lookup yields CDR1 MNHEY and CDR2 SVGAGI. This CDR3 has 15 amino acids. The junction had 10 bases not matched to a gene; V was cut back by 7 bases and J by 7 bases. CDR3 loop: CASMAEGARNSPLHF. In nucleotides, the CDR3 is TGTGCCAGCATGGCTGAGGGGGCGCGGAATTCACCCCTCCACTTT.

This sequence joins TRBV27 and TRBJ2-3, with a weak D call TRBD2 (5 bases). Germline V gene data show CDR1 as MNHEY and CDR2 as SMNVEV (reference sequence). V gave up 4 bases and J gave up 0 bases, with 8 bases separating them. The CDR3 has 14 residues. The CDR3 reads CASSSDSSTDTQYF. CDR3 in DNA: TGTGCCAGCAGTTCGGACTCTAGCACAGATACGCAGTATTTT.

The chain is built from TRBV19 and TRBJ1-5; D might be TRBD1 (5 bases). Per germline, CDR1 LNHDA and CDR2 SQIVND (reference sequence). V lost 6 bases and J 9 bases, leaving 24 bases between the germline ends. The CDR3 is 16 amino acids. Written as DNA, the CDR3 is TGTGCCAGTAGGGTATGGGGAGGGACCGATCTCACGCCCCAGCATTTT. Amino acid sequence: CASRVWGGTDLTPQHF. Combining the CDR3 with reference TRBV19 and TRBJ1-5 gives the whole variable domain DGGITQSPKYLFRKEGQNVTLSCEQNLNHDAMYWYRQDPGQGLRLIYYSQIVNDFQKGDIAEGYSVSREKKESFPLTVTSAQKNPTAFYLCASRVWGGTDLTPQHFGDGTRLSIL.

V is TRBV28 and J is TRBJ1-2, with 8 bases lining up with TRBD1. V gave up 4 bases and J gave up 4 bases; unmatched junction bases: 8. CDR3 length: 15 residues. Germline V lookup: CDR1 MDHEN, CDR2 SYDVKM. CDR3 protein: CASSSAGTGRYGYTF. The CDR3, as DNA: TGTGCCAGCAGTTCGGCCGGGACAGGCCGCTATGGCTACACCTTC.

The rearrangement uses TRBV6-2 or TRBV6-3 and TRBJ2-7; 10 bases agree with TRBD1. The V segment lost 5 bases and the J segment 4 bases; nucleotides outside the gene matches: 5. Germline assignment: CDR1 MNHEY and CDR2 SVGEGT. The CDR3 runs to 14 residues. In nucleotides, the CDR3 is TGTGCCAGCAGTCCCGGGACAGGGGAATACGAGCAGTACGTC. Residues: CASSPGTGEYEQYV.

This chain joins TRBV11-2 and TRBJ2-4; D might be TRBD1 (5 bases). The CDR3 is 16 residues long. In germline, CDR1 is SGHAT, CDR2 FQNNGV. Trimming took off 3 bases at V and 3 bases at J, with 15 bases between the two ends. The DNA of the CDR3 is TGTGCCAGCAGCTTCGGGCAGGGTATTGACAAAAACATTCAGTACTTC. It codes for CASSFGQGIDKNIQYF. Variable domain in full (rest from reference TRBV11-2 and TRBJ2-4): EAGVAQSPRYKIIEKRQSVAFWCNPISGHATLYWYQQILGQGPKLLIQFQNNGVVDDSQLPKDRFSAERLKGVDSTLKIQPAKLEDSAVYLCASSFGQGIDKNIQYFGAGTRLSVL.

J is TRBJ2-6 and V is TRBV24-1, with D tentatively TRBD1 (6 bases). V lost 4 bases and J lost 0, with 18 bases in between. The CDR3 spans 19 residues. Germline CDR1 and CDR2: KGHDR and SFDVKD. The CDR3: CATSDRLMTGPSGANVLTF. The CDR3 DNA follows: TGTGCCACCAGTGACCGATTGATGACAGGCCCCTCTGGGGCCAACGTCCTGACTTTC.

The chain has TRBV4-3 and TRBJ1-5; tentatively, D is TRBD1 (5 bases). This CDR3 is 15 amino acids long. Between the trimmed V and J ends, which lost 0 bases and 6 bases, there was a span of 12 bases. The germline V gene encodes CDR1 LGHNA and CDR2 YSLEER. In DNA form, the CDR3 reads TGCGCCAGCAGCCAAGATGGCCAGGGAGGTCAGCCCCAGCATTTT. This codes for CASSQDGQGGQPQHF.

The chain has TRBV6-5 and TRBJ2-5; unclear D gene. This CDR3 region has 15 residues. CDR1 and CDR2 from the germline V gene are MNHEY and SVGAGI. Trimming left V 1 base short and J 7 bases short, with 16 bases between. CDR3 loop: CASSYFGRSLGTQYF. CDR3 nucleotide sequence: TGTGCCAGCAGTTACTTCGGCAGGTCCCTGGGGACCCAGTACTTC.

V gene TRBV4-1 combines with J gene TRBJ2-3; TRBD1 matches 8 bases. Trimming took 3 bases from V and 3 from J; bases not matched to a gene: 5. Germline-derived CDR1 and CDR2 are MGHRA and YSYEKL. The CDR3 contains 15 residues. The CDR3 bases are TGCGCCAGCAGCCACCCTACAGGGGGAACAGATACGCAGTATTTT. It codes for CASSHPTGGTDTQYF.

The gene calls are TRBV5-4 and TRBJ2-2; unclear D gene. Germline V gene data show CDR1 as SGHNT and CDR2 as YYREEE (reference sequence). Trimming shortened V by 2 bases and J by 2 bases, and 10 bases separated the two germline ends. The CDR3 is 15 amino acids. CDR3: CASSFGSHNTGELFF. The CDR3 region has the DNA TGTGCCAGCAGCTTCGGGTCCCACAACACCGGGGAGCTGTTTTTT.

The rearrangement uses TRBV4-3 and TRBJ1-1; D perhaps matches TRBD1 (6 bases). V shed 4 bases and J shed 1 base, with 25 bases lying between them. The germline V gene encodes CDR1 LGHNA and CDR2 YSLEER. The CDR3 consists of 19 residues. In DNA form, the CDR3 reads TGCGCCAGCAGCCCATTGGGGGGGGGCGCAGACGGAGGGAACACTGAAGCTTTCTTT. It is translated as CASSPLGGGADGGNTEAFF.

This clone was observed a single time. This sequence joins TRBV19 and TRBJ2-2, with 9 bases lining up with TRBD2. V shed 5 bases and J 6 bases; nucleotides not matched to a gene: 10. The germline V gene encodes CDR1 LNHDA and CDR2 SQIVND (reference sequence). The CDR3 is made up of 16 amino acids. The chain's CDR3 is CASSLRSRGGPGELFF. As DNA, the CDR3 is TGTGCCAGTAGTTTGCGGTCGCGGGGGGGCCCCGGGGAGCTGTTTTTT. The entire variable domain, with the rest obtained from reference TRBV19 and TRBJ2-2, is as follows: DGGITQSPKYLFRKEGQNVTLSCEQNLNHDAMYWYRQDPGQGLRLIYYSQIVNDFQKGDIAEGYSVSREKKESFPLTVTSAQKNPTAFYLCASSLRSRGGPGELFFGEGSRLTVL.

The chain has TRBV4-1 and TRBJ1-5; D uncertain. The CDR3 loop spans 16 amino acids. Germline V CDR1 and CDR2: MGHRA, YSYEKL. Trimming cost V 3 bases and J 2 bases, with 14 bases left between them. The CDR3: CASSHLLVRGNQPQHF. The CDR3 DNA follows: TGCGCCAGCAGCCACTTATTGGTTCGCGGCAATCAGCCCCAGCATTTT.

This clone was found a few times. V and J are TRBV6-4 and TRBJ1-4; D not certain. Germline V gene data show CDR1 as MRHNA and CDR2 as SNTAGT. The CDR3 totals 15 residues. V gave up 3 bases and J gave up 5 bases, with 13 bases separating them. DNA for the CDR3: TGTGCCAGCAGTGAGGAGGGAGGAGAGAATGAAAAACTGTTTTTT. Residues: CASSEEGGENEKLFF.

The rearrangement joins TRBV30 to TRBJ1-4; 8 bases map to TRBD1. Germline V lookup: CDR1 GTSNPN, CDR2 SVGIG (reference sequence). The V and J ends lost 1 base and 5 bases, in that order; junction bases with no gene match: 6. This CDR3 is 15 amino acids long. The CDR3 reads CAWSDLGQGNEKLFF. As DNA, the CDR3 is TGTGCCTGGAGTGACTTAGGACAGGGAAATGAAAAACTGTTTTTT.

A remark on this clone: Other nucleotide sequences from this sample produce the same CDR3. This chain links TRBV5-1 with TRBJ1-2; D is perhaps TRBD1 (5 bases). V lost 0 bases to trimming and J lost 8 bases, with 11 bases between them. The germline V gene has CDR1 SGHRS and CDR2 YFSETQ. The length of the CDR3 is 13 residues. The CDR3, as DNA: TGCGCCAGCAGCTTGGGTACAGGAGTCGGCTACACCTTC. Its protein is CASSLGTGVGYTF.

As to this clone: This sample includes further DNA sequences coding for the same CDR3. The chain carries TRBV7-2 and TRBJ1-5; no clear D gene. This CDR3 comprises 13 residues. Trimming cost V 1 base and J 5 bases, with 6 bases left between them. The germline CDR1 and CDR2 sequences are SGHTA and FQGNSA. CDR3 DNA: TGTGCCAGCAGCTTAGGAAGAGATCAGCCCCAGCATTTT. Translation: CASSLGRDQPQHF.

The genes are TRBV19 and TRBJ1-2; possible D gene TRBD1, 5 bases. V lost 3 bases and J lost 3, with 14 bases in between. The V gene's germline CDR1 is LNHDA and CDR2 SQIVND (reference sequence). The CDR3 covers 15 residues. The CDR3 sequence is CASSMSQGLDYGYTF. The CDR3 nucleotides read TGTGCCAGTAGTATGTCTCAGGGACTGGACTATGGCTACACCTTC.

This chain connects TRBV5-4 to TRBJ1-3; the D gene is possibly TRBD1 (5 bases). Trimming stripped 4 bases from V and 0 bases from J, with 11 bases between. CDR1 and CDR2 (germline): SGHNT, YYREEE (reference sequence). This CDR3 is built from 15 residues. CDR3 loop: CASSPGLSSGNTIYF. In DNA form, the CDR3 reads TGTGCCAGCAGCCCGGGACTAAGCTCTGGAAACACCATATATTTT.

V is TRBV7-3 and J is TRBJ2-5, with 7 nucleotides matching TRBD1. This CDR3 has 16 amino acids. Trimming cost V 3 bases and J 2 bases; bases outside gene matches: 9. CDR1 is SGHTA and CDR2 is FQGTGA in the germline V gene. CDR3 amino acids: CASSLFSGQAQETQYF. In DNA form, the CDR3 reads TGTGCCAGCAGCTTGTTTTCCGGACAGGCACAAGAGACCCAGTACTTC.

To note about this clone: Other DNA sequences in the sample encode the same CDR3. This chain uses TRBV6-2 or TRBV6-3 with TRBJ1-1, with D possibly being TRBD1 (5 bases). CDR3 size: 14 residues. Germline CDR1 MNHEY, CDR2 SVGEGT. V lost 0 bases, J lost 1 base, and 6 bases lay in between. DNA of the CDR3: TGTGCCAGCAGTTACTCGGGGGGGAACACTGAAGCTTTCTTT. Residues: CASSYSGGNTEAFF.